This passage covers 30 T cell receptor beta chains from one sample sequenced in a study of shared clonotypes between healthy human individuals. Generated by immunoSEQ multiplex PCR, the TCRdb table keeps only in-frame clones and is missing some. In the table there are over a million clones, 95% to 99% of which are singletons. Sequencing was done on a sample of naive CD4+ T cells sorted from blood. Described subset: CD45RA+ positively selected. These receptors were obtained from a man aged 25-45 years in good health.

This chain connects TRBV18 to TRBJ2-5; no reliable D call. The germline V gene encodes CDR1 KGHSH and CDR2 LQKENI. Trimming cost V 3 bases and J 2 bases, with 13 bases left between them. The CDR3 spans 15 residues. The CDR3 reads CASSPQQVLQETQYF. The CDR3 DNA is TGTGCCAGCTCACCTCAGCAGGTGCTTCAAGAGACCCAGTACTTC. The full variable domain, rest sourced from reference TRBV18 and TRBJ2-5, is NAGVMQNPRHLVRRRGQEARLRCSPMKGHSHVYWYRQLPEEGLKFMVYLQKENIIDESGMPKERFSAEFPKEGPSILRIQQVVRGDSAAYFCASSPQQVLQETQYFGPGTRLLVL.

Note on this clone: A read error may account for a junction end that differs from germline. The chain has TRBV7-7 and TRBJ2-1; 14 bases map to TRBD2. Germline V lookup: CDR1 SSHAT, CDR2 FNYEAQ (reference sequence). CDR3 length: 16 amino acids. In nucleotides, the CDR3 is TGTGCTAGCAGCGCCAAGACTAGCGGGAGGGACATTGAGCAGTTCTTC. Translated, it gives CASSAKTSGRDIEQFF. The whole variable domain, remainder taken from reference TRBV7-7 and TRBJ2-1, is GAGVSQSPRYKVTKRGQDVTLRCDPISSHATLYWYQQALGQGPEFLTYFNYEAQPDKSGLPSDRFSAERPEGSISTLTIQRTEQRDSAMYRCASSAKTSGRDIEQFFGPGTRLTVL.

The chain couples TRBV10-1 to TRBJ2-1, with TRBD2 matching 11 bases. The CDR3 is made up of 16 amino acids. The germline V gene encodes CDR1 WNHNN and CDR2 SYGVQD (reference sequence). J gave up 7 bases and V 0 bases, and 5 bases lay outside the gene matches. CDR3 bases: TGCGCCAGCAGTGAGTCGGCTAGCGGGAGGTGGAATGAGCAGTTCTTC. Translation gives CASSESASGRWNEQFF.

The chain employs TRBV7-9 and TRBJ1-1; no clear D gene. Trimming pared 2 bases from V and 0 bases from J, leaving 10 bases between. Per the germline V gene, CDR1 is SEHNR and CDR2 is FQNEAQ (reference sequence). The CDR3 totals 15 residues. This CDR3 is CASSLQDNMNTEAFF. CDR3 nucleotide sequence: TGTGCCAGCAGCTTACAGGATAACATGAACACTGAAGCTTTCTTT.

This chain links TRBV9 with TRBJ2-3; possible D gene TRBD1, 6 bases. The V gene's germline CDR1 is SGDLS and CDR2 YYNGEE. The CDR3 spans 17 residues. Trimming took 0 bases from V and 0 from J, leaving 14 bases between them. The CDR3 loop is CASSVEGQGLSTDTQYF. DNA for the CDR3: TGTGCCAGCAGCGTAGAGGGTCAGGGGCTTAGCACAGATACGCAGTATTTT.

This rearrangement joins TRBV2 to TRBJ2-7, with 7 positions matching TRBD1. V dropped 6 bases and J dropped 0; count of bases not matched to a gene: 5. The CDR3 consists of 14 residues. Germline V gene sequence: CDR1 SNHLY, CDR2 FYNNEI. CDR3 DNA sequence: TGTGCCAGCAGAGGACAGGAAAGCTCCTACGAGCAGTACTTC. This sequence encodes CASRGQESSYEQYF.

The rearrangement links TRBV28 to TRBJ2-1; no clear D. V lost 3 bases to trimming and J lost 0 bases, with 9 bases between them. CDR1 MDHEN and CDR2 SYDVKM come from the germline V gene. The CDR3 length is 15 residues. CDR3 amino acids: CASSLTVSSYNEQFF. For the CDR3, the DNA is TGTGCCAGCAGTTTGACGGTAAGCTCCTACAATGAGCAGTTCTTC.

The CDR3 is CASSFSDSLHEQFF. The CDR3 region has the DNA TGTGCCAGCAGTTTCTCGGACAGTCTCCATGAGCAGTTCTTC. The rearrangement links TRBV6-5 to TRBJ2-1; perhaps TRBD1 as D (6 bases). Trimming removed 4 bases at V and 8 bases at J, with 15 bases between. The CDR3 runs to 14 residues. Looked up from germline, CDR1 is MNHEY and CDR2 is SVGAGI.

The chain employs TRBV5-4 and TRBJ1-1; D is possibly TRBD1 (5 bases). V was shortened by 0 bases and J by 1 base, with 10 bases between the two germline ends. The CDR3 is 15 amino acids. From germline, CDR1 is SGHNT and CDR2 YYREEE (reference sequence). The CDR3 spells CASSLVSGPNTEAFF. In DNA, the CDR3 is TGTGCCAGCAGCTTGGTTTCAGGGCCGAACACTGAAGCTTTCTTT.

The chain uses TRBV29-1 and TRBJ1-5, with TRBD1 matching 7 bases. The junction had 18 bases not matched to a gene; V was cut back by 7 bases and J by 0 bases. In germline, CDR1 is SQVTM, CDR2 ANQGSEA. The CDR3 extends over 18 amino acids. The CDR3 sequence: CSAVPRTGPLYSNQPQHF. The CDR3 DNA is TGCAGCGCCGTACCGAGGACAGGCCCCCTATATAGCAATCAGCCCCAGCATTTT. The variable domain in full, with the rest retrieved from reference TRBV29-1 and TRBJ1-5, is SAVISQKPSRDICQRGTSLTIQCQVDSQVTMMFWYRQQPGQSLTLIATANQGSEATYESGFVIDKFPISRPNLTFSTLTVSNMSPEDSSIYLCSAVPRTGPLYSNQPQHFGDGTRLSIL.

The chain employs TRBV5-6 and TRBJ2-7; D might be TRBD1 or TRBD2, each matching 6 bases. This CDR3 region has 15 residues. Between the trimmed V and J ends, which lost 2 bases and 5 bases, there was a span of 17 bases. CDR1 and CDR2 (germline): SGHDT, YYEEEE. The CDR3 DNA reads TGTGCCAGCAGCTTTATATCGGGGGCGATTGACGAGCAGTACTTC. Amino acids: CASSFISGAIDEQYF.

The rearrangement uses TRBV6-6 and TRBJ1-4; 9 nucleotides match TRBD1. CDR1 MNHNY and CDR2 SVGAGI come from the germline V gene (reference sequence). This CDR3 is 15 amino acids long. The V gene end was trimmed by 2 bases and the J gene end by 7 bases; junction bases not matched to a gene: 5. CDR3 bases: TGTGCCAGCAGTTACCTTACAGGGGGCCGTGAAAAACTGTTTTTT. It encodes CASSYLTGGREKLFF.

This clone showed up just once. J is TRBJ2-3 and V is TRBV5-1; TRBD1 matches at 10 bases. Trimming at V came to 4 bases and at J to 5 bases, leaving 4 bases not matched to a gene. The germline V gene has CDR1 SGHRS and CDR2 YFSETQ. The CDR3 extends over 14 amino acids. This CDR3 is CASSPGQGEDTQYF. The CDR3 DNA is TGCGCCAGCAGCCCCGGACAGGGGGAAGATACGCAGTATTTT. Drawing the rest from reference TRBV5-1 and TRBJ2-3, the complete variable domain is KAGVTQTPRYLIKTRGQQVTLSCSPISGHRSVSWYQQTPGQGLQFLFEYFSETQRNKGNFPGRFSGRQFSNSRSEMNVSTLELGDSALYLCASSPGQGEDTQYFGPGTRLTVL.

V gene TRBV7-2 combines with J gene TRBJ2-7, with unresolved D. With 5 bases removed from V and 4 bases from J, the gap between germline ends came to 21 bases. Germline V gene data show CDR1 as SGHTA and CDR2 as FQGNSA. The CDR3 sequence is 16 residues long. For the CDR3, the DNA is TGTGCCAGCAGCGCCCGTGGGGTTACGGTAGATTACGAGCAGTACTTC. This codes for CASSARGVTVDYEQYF.

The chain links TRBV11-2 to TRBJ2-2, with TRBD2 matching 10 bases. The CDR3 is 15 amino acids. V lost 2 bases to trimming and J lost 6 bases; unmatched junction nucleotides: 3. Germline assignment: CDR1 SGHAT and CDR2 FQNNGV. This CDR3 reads CASSLRLAGAGELFF. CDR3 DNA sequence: TGTGCCAGCAGCTTACGACTAGCGGGCGCCGGGGAGCTGTTTTTT.

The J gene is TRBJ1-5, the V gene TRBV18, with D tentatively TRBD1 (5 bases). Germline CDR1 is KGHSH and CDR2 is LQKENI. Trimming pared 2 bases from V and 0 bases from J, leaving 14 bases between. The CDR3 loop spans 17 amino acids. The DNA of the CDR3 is TGTGCCAGCTCACCATCTGAGGGGTTGTATAGCAATCAGCCCCAGCATTTT. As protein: CASSPSEGLYSNQPQHF.

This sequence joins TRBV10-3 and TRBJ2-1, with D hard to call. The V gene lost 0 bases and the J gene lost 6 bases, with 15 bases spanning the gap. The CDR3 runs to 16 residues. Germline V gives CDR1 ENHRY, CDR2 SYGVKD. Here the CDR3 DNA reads TGTGCCATCAGTGAGTCGATGGGTACACTACGCAATGAGCAGTTCTTC. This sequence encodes CAISESMGTLRNEQFF.

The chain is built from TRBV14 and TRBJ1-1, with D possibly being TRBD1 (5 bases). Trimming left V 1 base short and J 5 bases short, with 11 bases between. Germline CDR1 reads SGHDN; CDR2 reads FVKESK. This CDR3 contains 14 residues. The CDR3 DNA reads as TGTGCCAGCAGCCAAGTTACGGGACGAACTGAAGCTTTCTTT. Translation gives CASSQVTGRTEAFF.

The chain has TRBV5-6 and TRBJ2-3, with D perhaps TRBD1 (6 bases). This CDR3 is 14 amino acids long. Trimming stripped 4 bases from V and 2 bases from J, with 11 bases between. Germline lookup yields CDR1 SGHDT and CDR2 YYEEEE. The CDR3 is CASSTGQFTDTQYF. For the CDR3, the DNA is TGTGCCAGCAGCACAGGACAGTTCACAGATACGCAGTATTTT.

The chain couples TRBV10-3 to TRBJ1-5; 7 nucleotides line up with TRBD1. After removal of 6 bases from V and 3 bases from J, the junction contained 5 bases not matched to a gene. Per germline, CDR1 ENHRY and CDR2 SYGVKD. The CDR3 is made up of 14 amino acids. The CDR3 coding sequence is TGTGCCATCAGCCCCGACAGGGACAATCAGCCCCAGCATTTT. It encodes CAISPDRDNQPQHF.

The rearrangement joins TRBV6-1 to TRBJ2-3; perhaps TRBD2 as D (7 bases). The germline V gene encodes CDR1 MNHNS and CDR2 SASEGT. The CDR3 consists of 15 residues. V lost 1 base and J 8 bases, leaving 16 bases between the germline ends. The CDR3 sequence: CASSEGWGGGGTQYF. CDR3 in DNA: TGTGCCAGCAGTGAAGGTTGGGGGGGCGGAGGTACGCAGTATTTT.

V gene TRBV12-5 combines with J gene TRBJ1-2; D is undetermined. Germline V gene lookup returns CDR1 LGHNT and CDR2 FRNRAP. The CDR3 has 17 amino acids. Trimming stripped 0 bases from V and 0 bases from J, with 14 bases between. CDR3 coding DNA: TGTGCTAGTGGTTTGGTACTCTCGAGGTCGACTAACTATGGCTACACCTTC. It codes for CASGLVLSRSTNYGYTF. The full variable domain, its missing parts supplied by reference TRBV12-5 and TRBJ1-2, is DARVTQTPRHKVTEMGQEVTMRCQPILGHNTVFWYRQTMMQGLELLAYFRNRAPLDDSGMPKDRFSAEMPDATLATLKIQPSEPRDSAVYFCASGLVLSRSTNYGYTFGSGTRLTVV.

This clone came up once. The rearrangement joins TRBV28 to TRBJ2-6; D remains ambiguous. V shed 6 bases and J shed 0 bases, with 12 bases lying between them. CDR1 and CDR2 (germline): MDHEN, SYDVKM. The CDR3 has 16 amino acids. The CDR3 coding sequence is TGTGCCAGCAGCATATTACGGTTCTCTGGGGCCAACGTCCTGACTTTC. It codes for CASSILRFSGANVLTF.

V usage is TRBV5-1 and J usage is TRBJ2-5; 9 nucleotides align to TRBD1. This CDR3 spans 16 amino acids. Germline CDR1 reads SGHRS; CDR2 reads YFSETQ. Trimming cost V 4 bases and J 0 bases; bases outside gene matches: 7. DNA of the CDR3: TGCGCCAGCAGCCCTGGAGACAGGGGGTACCAAGAGACCCAGTACTTC. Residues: CASSPGDRGYQETQYF.

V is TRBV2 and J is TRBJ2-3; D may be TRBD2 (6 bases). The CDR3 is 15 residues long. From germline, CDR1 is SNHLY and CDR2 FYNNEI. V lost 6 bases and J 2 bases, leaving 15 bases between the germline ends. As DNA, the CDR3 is TGTGCCAGCAGCAGACTAGAAAGATCCACAGATACGCAGTATTTT. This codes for CASSRLERSTDTQYF.

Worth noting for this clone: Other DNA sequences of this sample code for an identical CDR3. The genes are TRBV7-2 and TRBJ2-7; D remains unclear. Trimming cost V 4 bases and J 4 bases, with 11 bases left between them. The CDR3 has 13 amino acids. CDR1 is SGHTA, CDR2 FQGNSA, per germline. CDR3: CASSSDSSYEQYF. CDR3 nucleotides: TGTGCCAGCAGCTCGGATAGCAGTTACGAGCAGTACTTC. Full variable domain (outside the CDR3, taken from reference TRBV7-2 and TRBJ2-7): GAGVSQSPSNKVTEKGKDVELRCDPISGHTALYWYRQSLGQGLEFLIYFQGNSAPDKSGLPSDRFSAERTGGSVSTLTIQRTQQEDSAVYLCASSSDSSYEQYFGPGTRLTVT.

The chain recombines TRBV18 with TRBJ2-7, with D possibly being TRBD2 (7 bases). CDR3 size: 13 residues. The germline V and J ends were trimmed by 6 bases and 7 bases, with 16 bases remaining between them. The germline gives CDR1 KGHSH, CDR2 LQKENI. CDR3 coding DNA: TGTGCCAGCTCCCGACGGGGGGCGGGTGAGCAGTACTTC. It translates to CASSRRGAGEQYF.

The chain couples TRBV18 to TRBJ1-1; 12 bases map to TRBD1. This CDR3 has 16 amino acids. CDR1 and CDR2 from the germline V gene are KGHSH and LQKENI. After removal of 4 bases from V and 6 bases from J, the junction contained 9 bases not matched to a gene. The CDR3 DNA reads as TGTGCCAGCTCACGAATACCGGGACAGGGGGCCTCTGAAGCTTTCTTT. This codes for CASSRIPGQGASEAFF.

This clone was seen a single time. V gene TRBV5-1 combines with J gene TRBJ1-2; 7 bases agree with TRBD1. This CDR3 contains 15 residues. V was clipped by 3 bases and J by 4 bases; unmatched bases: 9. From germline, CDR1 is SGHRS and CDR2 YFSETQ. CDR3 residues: CASSSRQGLPYGYTF. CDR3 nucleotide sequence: TGCGCCAGCAGCTCCAGACAGGGATTGCCCTATGGCTACACCTTC.

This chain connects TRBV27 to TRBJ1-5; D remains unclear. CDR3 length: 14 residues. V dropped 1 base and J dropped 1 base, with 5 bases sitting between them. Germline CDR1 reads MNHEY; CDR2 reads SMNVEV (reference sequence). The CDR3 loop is CASSLFESNQPQHF. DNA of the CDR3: TGTGCCAGCAGTTTATTTGAGAGCAATCAGCCCCAGCATTTT.